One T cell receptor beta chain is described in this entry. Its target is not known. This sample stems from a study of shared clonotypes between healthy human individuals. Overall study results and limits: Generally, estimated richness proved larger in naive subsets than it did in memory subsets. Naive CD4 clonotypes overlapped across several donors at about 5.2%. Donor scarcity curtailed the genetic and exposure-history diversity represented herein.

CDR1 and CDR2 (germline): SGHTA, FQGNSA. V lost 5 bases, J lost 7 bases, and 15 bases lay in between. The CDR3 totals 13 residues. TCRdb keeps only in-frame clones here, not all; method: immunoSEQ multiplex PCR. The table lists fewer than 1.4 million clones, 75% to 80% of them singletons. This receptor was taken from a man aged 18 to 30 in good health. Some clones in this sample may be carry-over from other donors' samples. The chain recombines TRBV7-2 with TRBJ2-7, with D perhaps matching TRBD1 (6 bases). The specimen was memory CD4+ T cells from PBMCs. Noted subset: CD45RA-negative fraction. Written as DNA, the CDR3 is TGTGCCAGCAGCGGGAAAACGAGGGGGGAGCAGTACTTC. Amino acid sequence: CASSGKTRGEQYF. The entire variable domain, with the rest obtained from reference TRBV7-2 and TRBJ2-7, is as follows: GAGVSQSPSNKVTEKGKDVELRCDPISGHTALYWYRQSLGQGLEFLIYFQGNSAPDKSGLPSDRFSAERTGGSVSTLTIQRTQQEDSAVYLCASSGKTRGEQYFGPGTRLTVT.